This T cell receptor (beta chain) was sequenced in a study of T cells in Graves' hyperthyroidism and ophthalmopathy. There are 14 residues in the CDR3. The ends lost 1 base at V and 6 bases at J; junction bases unmatched: 5. Findings and limits, study-wide: A model of 13 V-J features distinguished ophthalmopathy from stable hyperthyroidism. Most thyroid clonotypes expanded above 0.001 appeared in blood too. Median prediction lead before ophthalmopathy onset was around 6.9 months with the model.

This clonotype was counted many times. Its antigen is currently unknown. Researchers amplified the TCR beta CDR3 regions from RNA transcripts. The study used the HTBI primer set for a first-round RT-PCR of the TCR CDR3. TCRdb analysed the multiplex PCR reads with MiXCR anew, one entry per CDR3 protein. The table lists hundreds of thousands of distinct CDR3 sequences, about 15% of them singletons, with approximately 13% in the top ten. Among ophthalmopathy patients, the Clinical Activity Score reached at least 3, the NOSPECS grade reached at least 4, and duration remained under 3 months. The receptor was isolated from a man aged 18 to 30 with Graves' ophthalmopathy. This chain links TRBV12-3 or TRBV12-4 with TRBJ1-1; 7 positions match TRBD1. Input material: blood. CDR3 bases: TGTGCCAGCAGTTTAGTGTCGCAGGGGGCTGAAGCTTTCTTT. Its protein is CASSLVSQGAEAFF.